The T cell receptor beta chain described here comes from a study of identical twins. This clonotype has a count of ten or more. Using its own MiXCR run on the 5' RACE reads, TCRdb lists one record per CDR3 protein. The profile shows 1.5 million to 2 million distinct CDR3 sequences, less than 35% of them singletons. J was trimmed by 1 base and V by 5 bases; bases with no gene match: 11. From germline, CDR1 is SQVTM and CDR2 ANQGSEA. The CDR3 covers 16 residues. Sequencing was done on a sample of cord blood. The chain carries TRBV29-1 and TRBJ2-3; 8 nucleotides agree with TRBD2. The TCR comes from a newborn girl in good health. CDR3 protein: CSVRISGGRGTDTQYF. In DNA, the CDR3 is TGCAGCGTTCGTATTTCGGGGGGGAGAGGCACAGATACGCAGTATTTT.